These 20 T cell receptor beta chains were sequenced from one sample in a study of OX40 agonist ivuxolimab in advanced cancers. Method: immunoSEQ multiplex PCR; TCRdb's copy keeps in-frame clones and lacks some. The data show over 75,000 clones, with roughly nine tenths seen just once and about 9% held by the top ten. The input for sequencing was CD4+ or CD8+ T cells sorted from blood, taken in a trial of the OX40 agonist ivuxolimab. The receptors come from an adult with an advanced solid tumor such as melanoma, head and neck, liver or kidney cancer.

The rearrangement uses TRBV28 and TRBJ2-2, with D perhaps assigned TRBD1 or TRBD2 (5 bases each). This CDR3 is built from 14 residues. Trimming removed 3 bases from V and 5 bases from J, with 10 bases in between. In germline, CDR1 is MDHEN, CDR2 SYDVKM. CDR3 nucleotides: TGTGCCAGCAGTTTCGGGACGAGAACCGGGGAGCTGTTTTTT. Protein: CASSFGTRTGELFF.

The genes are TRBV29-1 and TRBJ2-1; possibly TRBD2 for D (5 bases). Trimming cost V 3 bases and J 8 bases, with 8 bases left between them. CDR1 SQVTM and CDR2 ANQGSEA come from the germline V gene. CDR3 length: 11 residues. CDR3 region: CSVEIGDEQFF. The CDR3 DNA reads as TGCAGCGTTGAGATCGGGGATGAGCAGTTCTTC.

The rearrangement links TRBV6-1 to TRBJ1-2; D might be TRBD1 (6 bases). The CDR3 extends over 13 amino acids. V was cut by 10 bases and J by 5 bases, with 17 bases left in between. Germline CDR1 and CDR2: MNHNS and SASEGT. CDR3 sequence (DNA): TGTGCCACGGGGAAGGGGGGCTGGTATGGCTACACCTTC. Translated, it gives CATGKGGWYGYTF.

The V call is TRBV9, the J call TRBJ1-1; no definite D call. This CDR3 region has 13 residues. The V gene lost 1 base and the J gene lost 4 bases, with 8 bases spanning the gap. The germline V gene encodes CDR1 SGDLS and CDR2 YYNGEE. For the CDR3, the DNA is TGTGCCAGCAGCGTACACGGTCTCACTGAAGCTTTCTTT. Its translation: CASSVHGLTEAFF.

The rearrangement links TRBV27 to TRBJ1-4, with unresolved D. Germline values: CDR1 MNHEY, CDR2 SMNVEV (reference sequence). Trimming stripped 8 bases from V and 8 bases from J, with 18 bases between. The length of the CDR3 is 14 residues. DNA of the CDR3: TGTGCCAGCGCCGTCACCAAAGCGGGCGAAAAACTGTTTTTT. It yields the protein CASAVTKAGEKLFF.

CDR3 coding DNA: TGTGCCAGCAGTTCGGACAGGGGGGGACTGAATGAAAAACTGTTTTTT. Translation: CASSSDRGGLNEKLFF. The V and J genes are TRBV27 and TRBJ1-4; 10 bases align to TRBD1. The ends lost 4 bases at V and 5 bases at J; junction bases unmatched: 7. This CDR3 region has 16 residues. Germline assignment: CDR1 MNHEY and CDR2 SMNVEV (reference sequence).

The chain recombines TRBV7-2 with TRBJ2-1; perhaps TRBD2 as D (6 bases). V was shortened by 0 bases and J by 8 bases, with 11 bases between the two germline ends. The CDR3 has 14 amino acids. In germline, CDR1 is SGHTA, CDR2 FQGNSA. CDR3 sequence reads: CASSLAGGIYEQFF. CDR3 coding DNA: TGTGCCAGCAGCTTAGCGGGAGGTATCTATGAGCAGTTCTTC.

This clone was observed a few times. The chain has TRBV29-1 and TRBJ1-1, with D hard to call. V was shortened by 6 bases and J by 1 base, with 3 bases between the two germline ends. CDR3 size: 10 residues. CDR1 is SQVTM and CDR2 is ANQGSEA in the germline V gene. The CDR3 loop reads CSVQNTEAFF. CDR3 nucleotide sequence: TGCAGCGTCCAGAACACTGAAGCTTTCTTT.

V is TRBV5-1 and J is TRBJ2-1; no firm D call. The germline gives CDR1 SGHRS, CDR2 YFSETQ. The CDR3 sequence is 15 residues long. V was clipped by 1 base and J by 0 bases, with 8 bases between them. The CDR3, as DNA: TGCGCCAGCAGCTTGATGCTAGACTCCTACAATGAGCAGTTCTTC. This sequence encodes CASSLMLDSYNEQFF.

The CDR3 DNA sequence: TGTGCCAGCCGGGACACAGGCCTCTATAGCAATCAGCCCCAGCATTTT. This sequence encodes CASRDTGLYSNQPQHF. The rearrangement uses TRBV6-6 and TRBJ1-5; D possibly corresponds to TRBD1 (6 bases). There are 16 residues in the CDR3. Trimming shortened V by 8 bases and J by 0 bases, and 17 bases separated the two germline ends. CDR1 MNHNY and CDR2 SVGAGI come from the germline V gene (reference sequence).

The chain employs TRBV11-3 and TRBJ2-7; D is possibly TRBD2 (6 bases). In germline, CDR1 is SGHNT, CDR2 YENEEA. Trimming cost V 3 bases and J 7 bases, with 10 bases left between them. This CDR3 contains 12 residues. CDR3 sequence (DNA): TGTGCCAGCAGCTTCGAAGCGGGTGAGCAGTACTTC. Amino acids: CASSFEAGEQYF.

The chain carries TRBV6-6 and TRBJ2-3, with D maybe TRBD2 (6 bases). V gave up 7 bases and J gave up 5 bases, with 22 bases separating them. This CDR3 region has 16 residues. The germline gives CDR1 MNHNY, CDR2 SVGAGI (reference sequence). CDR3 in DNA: TGTGCCAGCACAACATCCGGGGGTGGAGGGAGAGATACGCAGTATTTT. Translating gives CASTTSGGGGRDTQYF.

CDR3 region: CASTSTGLPSGANVLTF. CDR3 DNA: TGTGCCAGTACCTCGACAGGGCTCCCTTCTGGGGCCAACGTCCTGACTTTC. This chain joins TRBV19 and TRBJ2-6, with 7 bases matching TRBD1. Germline V gives CDR1 LNHDA, CDR2 SQIVND (reference sequence). This CDR3 spans 17 amino acids. Trimming removed 7 bases from V and 1 base from J; junction bases left unmatched: 10.

In DNA, the CDR3 is TGTGCCAGCAGCTTAGAAGGGCCAAATGCGGCTGAAGCTTTCTTT. This codes for CASSLEGPNAAEAFF. The chain carries TRBV13 and TRBJ1-1, with no clear D. CDR3 length: 15 amino acids. The V end was cut by 1 base, the J end by 6 bases, with 15 bases between. Germline CDR1 and CDR2: PRHDT and FYEKMQ (reference sequence).

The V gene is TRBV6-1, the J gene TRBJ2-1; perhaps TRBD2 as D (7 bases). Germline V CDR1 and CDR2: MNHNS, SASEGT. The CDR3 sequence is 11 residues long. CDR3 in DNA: TGTACCGGGGGGCCCTACAATGAGCAGTTCTTC. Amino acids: CTGGPYNEQFF.

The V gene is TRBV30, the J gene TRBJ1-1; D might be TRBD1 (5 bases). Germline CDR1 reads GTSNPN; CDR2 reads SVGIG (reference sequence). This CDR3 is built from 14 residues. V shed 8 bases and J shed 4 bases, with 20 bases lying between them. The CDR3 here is CAGGRGVESTEAFF. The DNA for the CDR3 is TGTGCCGGTGGACGGGGGGTTGAGAGCACTGAAGCTTTCTTT.

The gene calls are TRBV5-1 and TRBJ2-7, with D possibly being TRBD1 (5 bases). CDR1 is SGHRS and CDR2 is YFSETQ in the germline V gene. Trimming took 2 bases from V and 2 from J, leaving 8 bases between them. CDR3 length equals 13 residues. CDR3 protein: CASSFRRAYEQYF. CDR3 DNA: TGCGCCAGCAGCTTTCGCAGGGCCTACGAGCAGTACTTC.

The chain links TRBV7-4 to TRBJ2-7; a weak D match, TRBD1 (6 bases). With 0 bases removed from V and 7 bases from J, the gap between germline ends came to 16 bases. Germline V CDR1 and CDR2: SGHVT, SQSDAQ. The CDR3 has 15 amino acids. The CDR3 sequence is CASSLAGGLTGEQYF. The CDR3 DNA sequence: TGTGCCAGCAGCTTAGCAGGGGGTCTTACTGGGGAGCAGTACTTC.

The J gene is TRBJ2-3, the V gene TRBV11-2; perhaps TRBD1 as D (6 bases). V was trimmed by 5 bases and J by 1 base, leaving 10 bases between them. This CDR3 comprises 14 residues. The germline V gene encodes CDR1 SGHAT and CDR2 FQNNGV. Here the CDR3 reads CASSPTGRTDTQYF. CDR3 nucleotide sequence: TGTGCCAGCAGCCCCACAGGGCGCACAGATACGCAGTATTTT.

CDR3 DNA sequence: TGTGCCAGCAGCGACACAGGTTGGGGGAGCAATCAGCCCCAGCATTTT. Amino acids: CASSDTGWGSNQPQHF. This chain connects TRBV7-9 to TRBJ1-5, with TRBD1 as a possible D gene (5 bases). The CDR3 contains 16 residues. The ends were cut back, 5 bases at V and 1 base at J, with 15 bases in the middle. The germline V gene has CDR1 SEHNR and CDR2 FQNEAQ (reference sequence).